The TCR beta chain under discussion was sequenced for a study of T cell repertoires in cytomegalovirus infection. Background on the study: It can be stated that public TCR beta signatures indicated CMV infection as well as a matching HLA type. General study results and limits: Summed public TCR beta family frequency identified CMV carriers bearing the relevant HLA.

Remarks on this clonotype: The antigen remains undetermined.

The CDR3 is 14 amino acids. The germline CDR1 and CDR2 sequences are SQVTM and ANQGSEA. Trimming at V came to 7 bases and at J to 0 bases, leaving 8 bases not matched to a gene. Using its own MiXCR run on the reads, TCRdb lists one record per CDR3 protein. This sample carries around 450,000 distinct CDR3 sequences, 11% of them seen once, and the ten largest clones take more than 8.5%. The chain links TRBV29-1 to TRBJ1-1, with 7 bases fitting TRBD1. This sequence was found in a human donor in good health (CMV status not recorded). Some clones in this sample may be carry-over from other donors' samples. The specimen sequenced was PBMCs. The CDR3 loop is CSDHPGQMNTEAFF. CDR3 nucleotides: TGCAGCGACCACCCGGGACAGATGAACACTGAAGCTTTCTTT.